The 32 T cell receptor beta chains in this list originate from one sample, sequenced in a study of shared clonotypes between healthy human individuals. This table comes from immunoSEQ multiplex PCR, and its TCRdb copy is limited to in-frame clones, with some not included. The sample includes over a million clones, about 76% of them seen just once. The sequenced sample consisted of memory CD4+ T cells sorted from blood. Subset denoted: CD45RA-negative fraction. All receptors derive from a young man in good health.

The chain employs TRBV7-9 and TRBJ1-4; tentatively, D is TRBD1 (5 bases). The CDR3 is 16 residues long. CDR1 and CDR2 from the germline V gene are SEHNR and FQNEAQ (reference sequence). The germline V and J ends were trimmed by 5 bases and 3 bases, with 16 bases remaining between them. CDR3 in amino acids: CASSAAGAGPNEKLFF. CDR3 sequence (DNA): TGTGCCAGCAGCGCCGCTGGGGCAGGCCCTAATGAAAAACTGTTTTTT.

Of note for this clone: Other DNA variants within this sample encode the same CDR3. CDR3 nucleotides: TGTGCCAGCAGTTCCGGGGGGGGCACAGATACGCAGTATTTT. Protein: CASSSGGGTDTQYF. The chain recombines TRBV28 with TRBJ2-3; 8 nucleotides line up with TRBD2. The length of the CDR3 is 14 residues. Germline V CDR1 and CDR2: MDHEN, SYDVKM. V gave up 4 bases and J gave up 1 base; unmatched junction bases: 1.

V gene TRBV7-3 combines with J gene TRBJ2-1, with 9 bases lining up with TRBD2. The CDR3 sequence is 16 residues long. The V gene's germline CDR1 is SGHTA and CDR2 FQGTGA. Trimming at V came to 5 bases and at J to 4 bases, leaving 9 bases not matched to a gene. The DNA of the CDR3 is TGTGCCAGCAGCCGCCTTAGCGGGGGTTCATACAATGAGCAGTTCTTC. This encodes CASSRLSGGSYNEQFF.

A remark on this clone: One end of the junction fails to match germline, which may point to a read error. This chain uses TRBV10-3 with TRBJ2-1, with TRBD1 matching 9 bases. This CDR3 comprises 15 residues. Germline V lookup: CDR1 ENHRY, CDR2 SYGVKD. CDR3 coding DNA: TGTGCCATCAGCGAGTCGGGACAGGGACCCAATGAGCAGTTCTTC. Protein: CAISESGQGPNEQFF.

The CDR3 coding sequence is TGTGCCAGCAGTGACCCGACAGGAGGGAATGGCTACACCTTC. Translated, it gives CASSDPTGGNGYTF. The J gene is TRBJ1-2, the V gene TRBV6-1; D is perhaps TRBD1 (6 bases). The CDR3 has 14 residues. V was pared by 3 bases and J by 6 bases, with 14 bases between. Germline values: CDR1 MNHNS, CDR2 SASEGT.

The chain recombines TRBV11-2 with TRBJ2-1; 8 positions agree with TRBD2. The CDR3 is 15 amino acids. Germline V gene lookup returns CDR1 SGHAT and CDR2 FQNNGV. The J segment lost 2 bases and the V segment lost 4 bases, leaving 4 bases of the junction unmatched. The CDR3 region is CASSSSGSTYNEQFF. The CDR3 nucleotides read TGTGCCAGCAGCTCGAGCGGGAGTACCTACAATGAGCAGTTCTTC.

V is TRBV29-1 and J is TRBJ2-7, with TRBD2 matching over 15 bases. J was trimmed by 3 bases and V by 3 bases; bases with no gene match: 3. Germline CDR1 reads SQVTM; CDR2 reads ANQGSEA. There are 15 residues in the CDR3. The CDR3 here is CSVEGLAGGSYEQYF. Here the CDR3 DNA reads TGCAGCGTTGAGGGACTAGCGGGAGGCAGCTACGAGCAGTACTTC.

The chain combines TRBV4-1 with TRBJ1-4; the match to TRBD1 covers 7 bases. J gave up 5 bases and V 0 bases, and 6 bases lay outside the gene matches. Germline V gives CDR1 MGHRA, CDR2 YSYEKL. The CDR3 runs to 16 residues. The DNA for the CDR3 is TGCGCCAGCAGCCAAGATACGAGGGGGCTGAATGAAAAACTGTTTTTT. Its protein is CASSQDTRGLNEKLFF.

The CDR3 spells CASSQEPGLGNTIYF. The DNA of the CDR3 is TGTGCCAGCAGCCAAGAGCCGGGCCTTGGAAACACCATATATTTT. This rearrangement joins TRBV4-2 to TRBJ1-3, with D unresolved. The CDR3 consists of 15 residues. Germline assignment: CDR1 LGHNA and CDR2 YNFKEQ. Trimming pared 0 bases from V and 3 bases from J, leaving 9 bases between.

In this sample, this clone turned up a few times. An end of the junction differs from the germline gene, which may be a read error. This chain connects TRBV7-7 to TRBJ2-7, with D uncertain. CDR3 length equals 15 residues. From germline, CDR1 is SSHAT and CDR2 FNYEAQ (reference sequence). CDR3 nucleotide sequence: TGTGCTAGCAGCTTAGAGGTATGGCCCGGCTACGAGCAGTACTTC. It translates to CASSLEVWPGYEQYF.

This chain uses TRBV5-1 with TRBJ2-1; possibly TRBD1 or TRBD2 for D (5 bases each). The V end was cut by 0 bases, the J end by 6 bases, with 16 bases between. This CDR3 spans 16 amino acids. Germline CDR1 is SGHRS and CDR2 is YFSETQ. CDR3 in DNA: TGCGCCAGCAGCTTGGCGGCCAGGGAGACCTCCAATGAGCAGTTCTTC. It translates to CASSLAARETSNEQFF.

This chain uses TRBV6-1 with TRBJ2-3; 9 bases align to TRBD1. CDR1 is MNHNS, CDR2 SASEGT, per germline. CDR3 length equals 13 residues. Unmatched junction bases numbered 4, after V lost 4 bases and J lost 8 bases. CDR3: CASSGGQGGTQYF. DNA of the CDR3: TGTGCCAGCAGTGGGGGACAGGGCGGTACGCAGTATTTT.

J is TRBJ1-5 and V is TRBV28, with D hard to call. CDR3 length: 15 residues. CDR1 and CDR2 from the germline V gene are MDHEN and SYDVKM. V lost 4 bases, J lost 1 base, and 11 bases lay in between. CDR3 amino acids: CASSSTVASNQPQHF. The CDR3 DNA follows: TGTGCCAGCAGTTCCACAGTAGCCAGCAATCAGCCCCAGCATTTT.

This sequence joins TRBV4-1 and TRBJ2-1; 8 nucleotides align to TRBD2. The length of the CDR3 is 17 residues. With 0 bases clipped from V and 5 bases from J, the junction kept 9 bases outside the gene matches. Looked up from germline, CDR1 is MGHRA and CDR2 is YSYEKL. The CDR3 protein is CASSQDGPGLGDNEQFF. CDR3 in DNA: TGCGCCAGCAGCCAAGACGGACCGGGACTAGGGGACAATGAGCAGTTCTTC.

Concerning this clone itself: The sample carries other DNA sequences with the same CDR3. This chain uses TRBV5-1 with TRBJ1-4; 7 bases fit TRBD1. The V segment lost 4 bases and the J segment 0 bases; nucleotides outside the gene matches: 6. Germline CDR1 reads SGHRS; CDR2 reads YFSETQ. The CDR3 runs 16 residues. CDR3 coding DNA: TGCGCCAGCAGCCCCGGGACAGCCGCAACTAATGAAAAACTGTTTTTT. This encodes CASSPGTAATNEKLFF.

V gene TRBV6-1 combines with J gene TRBJ1-4; TRBD1 might be the D (6 bases). V was pared by 8 bases and J by 8 bases, with 18 bases between. The CDR3 totals 14 residues. The V gene's germline CDR1 is MNHNS and CDR2 SASEGT. The CDR3 spells CASGTTGKTEKLFF. The CDR3 nucleotides are TGTGCCAGCGGTACCACAGGGAAGACAGAAAAACTGTTTTTT.

A few counts support this clone. V and J are TRBV6-1 and TRBJ2-7, with 7 bases lining up with TRBD1. Trimming took 2 bases from V and 6 from J; bases not matched to a gene: 7. The CDR3 loop spans 14 amino acids. Germline V gene sequence: CDR1 MNHNS, CDR2 SASEGT. CDR3 sequence reads: CASSEISGQAEQYF. The CDR3 DNA follows: TGTGCCAGCAGTGAAATATCCGGACAGGCCGAGCAGTACTTC.

The CDR3 DNA reads TGTGCCAGCAGCCCGAGAACGGGAGGGAACACAGATACGCAGTATTTT. Amino acids: CASSPRTGGNTDTQYF. V and J are TRBV9 and TRBJ2-3; 8 bases map to TRBD2. The length of the CDR3 is 16 residues. Per germline, CDR1 SGDLS and CDR2 YYNGEE. Trimming took 4 bases from V and 2 from J; bases not matched to a gene: 9.

The chain couples TRBV18 to TRBJ2-7, with 11 bases identical to TRBD2. V was pared by 3 bases and J by 6 bases, with 7 bases of the junction left unmatched. CDR1 and CDR2 from the germline V gene are KGHSH and LQKENI. CDR3 length: 15 residues. The CDR3 DNA follows: TGTGCCAGCTCACCCTCGACGGGACTAGCGGTCGAGCAGTACTTC. Its translation is CASSPSTGLAVEQYF.

V and J are TRBV9 and TRBJ2-1; D uncertain. V gave up 0 bases and J gave up 4 bases, with 5 bases separating them. Germline V gives CDR1 SGDLS, CDR2 YYNGEE. The CDR3 extends over 13 amino acids. The CDR3 loop is CASSVALYNEQFF. The CDR3, as DNA: TGTGCCAGCAGCGTAGCTCTGTACAATGAGCAGTTCTTC.

The chain combines TRBV5-1 with TRBJ2-2, with 8 bases fitting TRBD1. Looked up from germline, CDR1 is SGHRS and CDR2 is YFSETQ. This CDR3 spans 14 amino acids. The V segment lost 5 bases and the J segment 0 bases; nucleotides outside the gene matches: 0. As DNA, the CDR3 is TGCGCCAGCAGGACAGGGGCGAACACCGGGGAGCTGTTTTTT. Its protein product is CASRTGANTGELFF.

The V gene is TRBV6-4, the J gene TRBJ1-1, with 7 bases matching TRBD1. Per germline, CDR1 MRHNA and CDR2 SNTAGT. This CDR3 comprises 14 residues. The trim removed 4 bases at V and 7 bases at J, leaving 9 bases unmatched. The CDR3 DNA follows: TGTGCCAGCAGTGTTCGGGGGACAGACGGTGAAGCTTTCTTT. Translating it yields CASSVRGTDGEAFF.

The gene calls are TRBV30 and TRBJ1-1, with D unresolved. CDR3 size: 11 residues. V lost 8 bases and J 4 bases, leaving 11 bases between the germline ends. Germline V CDR1 and CDR2: GTSNPN, SVGIG (reference sequence). In nucleotides, the CDR3 is TGTGCCGGTCACAGAACCACTGAAGCTTTCTTT. Translation gives CAGHRTTEAFF. The entire variable domain, with the rest obtained from reference TRBV30 and TRBJ1-1, is as follows: SQTIHQWPATLVQPVGSPLSLECTVEGTSNPNLYWYRQAAGRGLQLLFYSVGIGQISSEVPQNLSASRPQDRQFILSSKKLLLSDSGFYLCAGHRTTEAFFGQGTRLTVV.

This rearrangement joins TRBV5-1 to TRBJ1-2; D not certain. With 5 bases removed from V and 2 bases from J, the gap between germline ends came to 10 bases. The CDR3 loop spans 13 amino acids. Germline V lookup: CDR1 SGHRS, CDR2 YFSETQ. The CDR3 spells CASSGSQNYGYTF. CDR3 bases: TGCGCCAGCAGTGGCAGCCAAAACTATGGCTACACCTTC.

This sequence joins TRBV7-3 and TRBJ1-1; no definite D call. Germline V gives CDR1 SGHTA, CDR2 FQGTGA. This CDR3 has 12 amino acids. Deletions cut 5 bases from V and 5 bases from J, with 9 bases between. The CDR3 protein is CASSMGGTEAFF. CDR3 nucleotides: TGTGCCAGCAGCATGGGCGGGACTGAAGCTTTCTTT.

The chain is built from TRBV18 and TRBJ2-7; the match to TRBD2 covers 10 bases. The V gene end was trimmed by 4 bases and the J gene end by 2 bases; junction bases not matched to a gene: 5. Germline V gene data show CDR1 as KGHSH and CDR2 as LQKENI. The CDR3 consists of 15 residues. CDR3 bases: TGTGCCAGCTCACGGGGACTAGCGACAACCTACGAGCAGTACTTC. Translated, it gives CASSRGLATTYEQYF.

For this clone: The sample carries other DNA sequences with the same CDR3. The chain couples TRBV30 to TRBJ2-6; tentative D call: TRBD2 (6 bases). Germline V lookup: CDR1 GTSNPN, CDR2 SVGIG (reference sequence). The CDR3 contains 15 residues. Between the trimmed V and J ends, which lost 0 bases and 1 base, there was a span of 7 bases. The DNA of the CDR3 is TGTGCCTGGAGTGTAGGAGGGTCTGGGGCCAACGTCCTGACTTTC. Encoded protein: CAWSVGGSGANVLTF.

The chain couples TRBV7-9 to TRBJ2-3; 14 bases agree with TRBD2. Germline CDR1 SEHNR, CDR2 FQNEAQ (reference sequence). The length of the CDR3 is 18 residues. V shed 5 bases, J shed 4 bases, and the junction held 11 bases outside the gene matches. CDR3 protein: CASSRGTSGGFLPDTQYF. CDR3 nucleotide sequence: TGTGCCAGCAGCCGTGGGACTAGCGGGGGTTTCCTCCCAGATACGCAGTATTTT.

This sequence joins TRBV9 and TRBJ2-3, with 9 bases aligning to TRBD2. Germline V gene lookup returns CDR1 SGDLS and CDR2 YYNGEE. This CDR3 region has 18 residues. Trimming took 3 bases from V and 2 from J; bases not matched to a gene: 13. CDR3 residues: CASSAPVSGSQITDTQYF. Written as DNA, the CDR3 is TGTGCCAGCAGCGCCCCGGTTAGCGGGAGTCAAATCACAGATACGCAGTATTTT.

This clone was detected once. The genes are TRBV7-2 and TRBJ2-3, with D perhaps TRBD1 or TRBD2 (5 bases each). The germline gives CDR1 SGHTA, CDR2 FQGNSA. The germline V and J ends were trimmed by 5 bases and 2 bases, with 17 bases remaining between them. This CDR3 contains 16 residues. The CDR3 nucleotides read TGTGCCAGCAGCCCAGGGTACGGGACGGTCACAGATACGCAGTATTTT. Its translation: CASSPGYGTVTDTQYF.

V is TRBV5-1 and J is TRBJ1-6, with a possible D match to TRBD1 (5 bases). The germline V and J ends were trimmed by 2 bases and 10 bases, with 16 bases remaining between them. The CDR3 runs 15 residues. Germline V gene sequence: CDR1 SGHRS, CDR2 YFSETQ. Written as DNA, the CDR3 is TGCGCCAGCAGCTTTGGGGAGGACATAAGGTCACCCCTCCACTTT. It translates to CASSFGEDIRSPLHF.

The rearrangement uses TRBV28 and TRBJ1-2; no reliable D call. The ends were cut back, 2 bases at V and 8 bases at J, with 12 bases in the middle. CDR1 is MDHEN, CDR2 SYDVKM, per germline. The length of the CDR3 is 13 residues. The CDR3 nucleotides are TGTGCCAGCAGTTTAAGCAGGAATGGAGGCTACACCTTC. Its protein product is CASSLSRNGGYTF.